This TCR beta chain was sequenced during a study of CD8+ T cells in alopecia areata. Whole-study context: Dosing with tofacitinib proceeded for 6 to 18 months, followed by 6 months off drug.

Treatment reported: oral pan-JAK inhibitor, 5-10 mg twice daily. The study team obtained lesional scalp punch biopsies and peripheral blood from alopecia areata patients. Study observations and caveats: It was less clear whether patients shared TCRs than it was in mice, possibly because of HLA.

Note on this clone: Its antigen remains unidentified.

This CDR3 has 15 amino acids. Germline assignment: CDR1 MRHNA and CDR2 SNTAGT. V lost 6 bases and J lost 7; bases outside the gene matches: 10. Once RNA had been extracted, it was reverse transcribed into cDNA to act as the sequencing template. The table came from immunoSEQ multiplex PCR; TCRdb's copy has only in-frame clones and leaves some out. The profile shows under 350,000 clones, 55% to 75% of them singletons. The input for sequencing was CD4+ T cells sorted from blood, taken at week 24, from a patient treated with tofacitinib. This receptor was taken from a human donor with alopecia areata. The V gene is TRBV6-4, the J gene TRBJ2-2, with TRBD2 matching 8 bases. The CDR3 DNA is TGTGCCAGCAGAAGTAGCGGGGCCCTAAACGGGGAGCTGTTTTTT. Translation: CASRSSGALNGELFF.